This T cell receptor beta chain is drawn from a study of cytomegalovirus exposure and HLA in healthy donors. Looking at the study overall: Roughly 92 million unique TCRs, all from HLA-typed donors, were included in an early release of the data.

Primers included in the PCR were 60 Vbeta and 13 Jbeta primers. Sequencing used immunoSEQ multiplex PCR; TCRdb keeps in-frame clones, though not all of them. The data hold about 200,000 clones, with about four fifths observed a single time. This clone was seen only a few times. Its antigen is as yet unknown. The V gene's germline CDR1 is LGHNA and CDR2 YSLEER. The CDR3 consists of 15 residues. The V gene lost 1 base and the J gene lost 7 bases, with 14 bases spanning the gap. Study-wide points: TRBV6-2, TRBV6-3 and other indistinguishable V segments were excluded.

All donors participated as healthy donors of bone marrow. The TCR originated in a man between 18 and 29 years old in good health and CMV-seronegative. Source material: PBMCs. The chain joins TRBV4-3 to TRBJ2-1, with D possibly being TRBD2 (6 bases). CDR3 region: CASSQGGERVNEQFF. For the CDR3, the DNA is TGCGCCAGCAGCCAAGGCGGGGAAAGGGTGAATGAGCAGTTCTTC.